This TCR beta chain came from a study of blood T cell repertoires in COVID-19. Sequencing used immunoSEQ multiplex PCR; TCRdb keeps in-frame clones, though not all of them. This table holds tens of thousands of clones, about 91% found once. The CDR3 has 13 residues. Germline loops: CDR1 GTSNPN, CDR2 SVGIG (reference sequence). V lost 3 bases and J 0 bases, leaving 6 bases between the germline ends. The rearrangement uses TRBV30 and TRBJ2-4; tentative D call: TRBD2 (6 bases). Input material: peripheral blood. This TCR was recovered from a human donor with active COVID-19. The donor label of this sample is uncertain. CDR3 loop: CAWRGLAKNIQYF. For the CDR3, the DNA is TGTGCCTGGAGGGGACTAGCCAAAAACATTCAGTACTTC.